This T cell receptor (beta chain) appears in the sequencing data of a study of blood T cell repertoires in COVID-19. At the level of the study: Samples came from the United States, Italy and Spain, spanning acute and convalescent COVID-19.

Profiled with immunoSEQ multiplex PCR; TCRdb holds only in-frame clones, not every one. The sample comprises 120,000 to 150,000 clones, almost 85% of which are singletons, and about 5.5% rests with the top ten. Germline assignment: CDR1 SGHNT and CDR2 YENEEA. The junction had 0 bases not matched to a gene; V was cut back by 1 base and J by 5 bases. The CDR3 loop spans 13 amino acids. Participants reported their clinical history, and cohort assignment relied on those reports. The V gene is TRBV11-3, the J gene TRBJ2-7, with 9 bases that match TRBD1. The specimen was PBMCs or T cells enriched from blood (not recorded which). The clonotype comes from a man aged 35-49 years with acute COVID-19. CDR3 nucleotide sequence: TGTGCCAGCAGCTTAGGACAGGGGGACGAGCAGTACTTC. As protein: CASSLGQGDEQYF.